This TCR beta chain appears in the sequencing data of a study of OX40 agonist ivuxolimab in advanced cancers. Study at large: Dose-escalation patients suffered from hepatocellular carcinoma, melanoma, renal cell or head and neck cancer. Study-level points and caveats: Partial responders treated at 0.1-3.0 mg/kg exhibited clonal expansion among the lowest measured.

The CDR3 is 13 amino acids. The V and J ends lost 8 bases and 5 bases, in that order; junction bases with no gene match: 7. Looked up from germline, CDR1 is MNHEY and CDR2 is SVGAGI. Comments on this clone: The antigen remains undetermined.

Clones were read by immunoSEQ multiplex PCR, and TCRdb kept only the in-frame ones, dropping some. The top ten clones hold approximately 20% of a sample with 28,000 or so clones, around nine tenths of them seen once. The sampling schedule covered blood at baseline, cycle 4 day 1, and cycle 7 day 1. This TCR was recovered from an adult with an advanced solid tumor such as melanoma, head and neck, liver or kidney cancer. The input for sequencing was CD4+ or CD8+ T cells sorted from blood, taken in a trial of the OX40 agonist ivuxolimab. The chain combines TRBV6-5 with TRBJ2-7, with TRBD1 identical over 9 bases. The CDR3, as DNA: TGTGCCAGCGGGGGGGGGACAGGGCACGAGCAGTACTTC. This sequence encodes CASGGGTGHEQYF.